Sequencing of this TCR beta chain was carried out in a study of blood T cell repertoires in COVID-19. Overall study context: Sources were T cells, B-cell-depleted T cells, or PBMCs; the material itself was cDNA or gDNA.

As originally analysed: Reference gene primer amplification gave estimated nucleated cell counts. Only in-frame clones appear in the TCRdb table, and some are missing; sequencing was by immunoSEQ multiplex PCR. That table supplies the V and J calls and clone size; D and trimming were determined from the DNA. The data contain some 250,000 clones, under 90% of them seen just once; the ten biggest clones take up around a sixth. Germline CDR1 is GTSNPN and CDR2 is SVGIG (reference sequence). With 2 bases removed from V and 2 bases from J, the gap between germline ends came to 4 bases. This CDR3 has 12 amino acids. What the recovered Cohort 3 donors had was two negative PCRs, clearance, or symptom resolution.

V usage is TRBV30 and J usage is TRBJ1-3; D remains unclear. Material: PBMCs or T cells enriched from blood (not recorded which). The sequence came from a man younger than 30 who had recovered from COVID-19. CDR3 nucleotide sequence: TGTGCCTGGAGTCCGGCTGGAAACACCATATATTTT. It codes for CAWSPAGNTIYF.